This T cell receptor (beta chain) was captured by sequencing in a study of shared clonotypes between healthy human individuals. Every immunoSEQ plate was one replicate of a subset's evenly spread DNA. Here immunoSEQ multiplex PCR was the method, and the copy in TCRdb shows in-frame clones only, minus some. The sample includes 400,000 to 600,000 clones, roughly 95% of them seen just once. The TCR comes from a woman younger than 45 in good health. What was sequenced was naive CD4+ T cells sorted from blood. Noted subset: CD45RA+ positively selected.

The CDR3 nucleotides are TGTGCCAGCAGCTTAGCGGGACAGGTGAACACTGAAGCTTTCTTT. This codes for CASSLAGQVNTEAFF. The genes are TRBV7-8 and TRBJ1-1; TRBD1 matches 8 bases. Germline loops: CDR1 SGHVS, CDR2 FQNEAQ. The length of the CDR3 is 15 residues. Unmatched junction bases numbered 0, after V lost 0 bases and J lost 0 bases.